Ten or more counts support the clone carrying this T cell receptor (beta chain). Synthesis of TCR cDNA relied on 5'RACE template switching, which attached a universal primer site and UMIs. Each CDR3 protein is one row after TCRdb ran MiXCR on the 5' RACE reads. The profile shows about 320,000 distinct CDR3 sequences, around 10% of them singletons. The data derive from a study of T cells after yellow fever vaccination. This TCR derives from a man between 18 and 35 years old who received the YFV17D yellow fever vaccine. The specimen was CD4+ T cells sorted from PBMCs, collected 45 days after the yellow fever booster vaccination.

The CDR3 reads CASSFLVIRDEQFF. The CDR3 DNA is TGTGCCAGCAGCTTCTTGGTGATCAGGGATGAGCAGTTCTTC. This chain connects TRBV5-6 to TRBJ2-1; tentatively, D is TRBD1 (5 bases). Trimming took off 2 bases at V and 8 bases at J, with 14 bases between the two ends. Germline V lookup: CDR1 SGHDT, CDR2 YYEEEE. The CDR3 has 14 amino acids.